The clone carrying this T cell receptor beta chain has just a few counts. Its antigen is still unknown. The data are from a study of T cells in Graves' hyperthyroidism and ophthalmopathy. Regarding the study as a whole: Clonotypes that were expanded in thyroid above 0.001 mostly appeared in blood too. A model of 13 V-J features distinguished ophthalmopathy from stable hyperthyroidism. The model anticipated ophthalmopathy a median approximately 6.7 months pre-onset.

TCR beta CDR3 region amplification was performed from RNA transcripts. TCR CDR3 regions were first amplified by RT-PCR with HTBI primers. TCRdb re-derived calls from the multiplex PCR reads in MiXCR, one entry per CDR3 protein. In the table there are hundreds of thousands of distinct CDR3 sequences, approximately 25% of which are singletons. V dropped 10 bases and J dropped 7 bases, with 14 bases sitting between them. Germline CDR1 MDHEN, CDR2 SYDVKM. The CDR3 loop spans 12 amino acids. Newly diagnosed hyperthyroidism patients aged 18 to 65 years had disease lasting under 2 months. The chain is built from TRBV28 and TRBJ1-5; TRBD1 might be the D (5 bases). The sequencing input was blood. The sequence derives from a man aged 50 to 59 with Graves' hyperthyroidism. This CDR3 reads CATRGGTQPQHF. The CDR3 DNA follows: TGTGCCACCCGGGGGGGGACCCAGCCCCAGCATTTT.